One sample yielded the 19 T cell receptor beta chains listed below, sequenced in a study of blood T cells in healthy people across ages. Next came a second PCR, run for about 6 to 12 cycles, which used a sample-barcoded 5' primer along with a J-beta primer mix. TCRdb reprocessed the 5' RACE reads with MiXCR, giving one entry per CDR3 protein. The sample holds hundreds of thousands of distinct CDR3 sequences, 20% to 25% seen once. The sequencing input was blood. The receptors come from a man aged 65-85 years in good health.

This clonotype was counted only a few times. The chain couples TRBV29-1 to TRBJ2-5; 7 bases are shared with TRBD2. The junction had 11 bases not matched to a gene; V was cut back by 7 bases and J by 6 bases. CDR3 length: 13 residues. Germline V gene data show CDR1 as SQVTM and CDR2 as ANQGSEA. CDR3 nucleotides: TGCAGCGCGGGGACTGGCGGGAGCAAGACCCAGTACTTC. Encoded protein: CSAGTGGSKTQYF.

V usage is TRBV29-1 and J usage is TRBJ2-5; TRBD1 agrees at 10 bases. Trimming at V came to 6 bases and at J to 5 bases, leaving 9 bases not matched to a gene. CDR1 is SQVTM, CDR2 ANQGSEA, per germline. CDR3 size: 14 residues. The DNA for the CDR3 is TGCAGCGTGGCCCCGGGGACAGGGGTGGAGACCCAGTACTTC. It translates to CSVAPGTGVETQYF.

The table lists this clonotype with a few counts. The V gene is TRBV29-1, the J gene TRBJ2-7; 7 nucleotides line up with TRBD1. The V and J ends lost 4 bases and 0 bases, in that order; junction bases with no gene match: 9. Looked up from germline, CDR1 is SQVTM and CDR2 is ANQGSEA. The CDR3 extends over 15 amino acids. This CDR3 reads CSVAEPGQSSYEQYF. The CDR3 DNA sequence: TGCAGCGTTGCAGAACCGGGACAGAGCTCCTACGAGCAGTACTTC.

The genes are TRBV20-1 and TRBJ1-4; 7 bases match TRBD1. J gave up 4 bases and V 6 bases, and 8 bases lay outside the gene matches. Germline CDR1 DFQATT, CDR2 SNEGSKA (reference sequence). CDR3 length: 14 amino acids. Written as DNA, the CDR3 is TGCAGTGCCATGGCGGGACAGCTTAATGAAAAACTGTTTTTT. Translation gives CSAMAGQLNEKLFF.

This clonotype occurred a few times. The chain is built from TRBV3-1 and TRBJ2-5; TRBD2 agrees at 8 bases. TRBJ2-1 matches the DNA end more closely, so the J call is doubtful. Per the germline V gene, CDR1 is LGHDT and CDR2 is YNNKEL (reference sequence). The CDR3 loop spans 15 amino acids. The CDR3 region is CASSPGGPGVNEQFF. CDR3 DNA sequence: TGTGCCAGCAGCCCGGGAGGGCCAGGTGTCAATGAGCAGTTCTTC.

The chain carries TRBV24-1 and TRBJ2-5, with TRBD1 matching 7 bases. V shed 4 bases, J shed 0 bases, and the junction held 4 bases outside the gene matches. CDR3 size: 15 residues. Germline loops: CDR1 KGHDR, CDR2 SFDVKD. DNA for the CDR3: TGTGCCACCAGTGACCCGGGACAGTACCAAGAGACCCAGTACTTC. Encoded protein: CATSDPGQYQETQYF.

The chain is built from TRBV15 and TRBJ2-7, with a possible D match to TRBD2 (6 bases). The CDR3 is 14 residues long. The V gene lost 0 bases and the J gene lost 3 bases, with 9 bases spanning the gap. Germline V lookup: CDR1 LNHNV, CDR2 YYDKDF (reference sequence). CDR3 in amino acids: CATSRDLGGYEQYF. CDR3 bases: TGTGCCACCAGCAGAGATTTGGGGGGCTACGAGCAGTACTTC.

With respect to this clonotype: The junction departs from germline at one end; a sequencing error may be responsible. The gene calls are TRBV3-1 and TRBJ2-1; tentatively, D is TRBD1 (5 bases). Germline V gives CDR1 LGHDT, CDR2 YNNKEL (reference sequence). CDR3 length: 15 residues. Here the CDR3 DNA reads TGTGCCAGCAGCCAAGTTCAACAGGTCTACGATGAGCAGTTCTTC. Encoded protein: CASSQVQQVYDEQFF.

This clonotype was recorded a few times. The J gene is TRBJ2-5, the V gene TRBV10-2, with D unclear. V lost 8 bases and J 1 base, leaving 17 bases between the germline ends. Germline V lookup: CDR1 WSHSY, CDR2 SAAADI. The CDR3 totals 15 residues. The CDR3 DNA reads as TGCGCCAGCGCATCGGAGCATTTAACCCAAGAGACCCAGTACTTC. Its protein product is CASASEHLTQETQYF.

This clonotype has more than one count but fewer than ten. The chain joins TRBV12-3 or TRBV12-4 to TRBJ2-2; possibly TRBD2 for D (5 bases). V lost 5 bases and J 7 bases, leaving 17 bases between the germline ends. The CDR3 runs to 15 residues. The CDR3 loop is CASSLGAERVGELFF. CDR3 sequence (DNA): TGTGCCAGCAGTCTTGGAGCGGAGAGAGTCGGGGAGCTGTTTTTT.

This clonotype has more than one count but fewer than ten. The chain links TRBV7-9 to TRBJ2-5, with a possible D match to TRBD1 (6 bases). The V and J ends lost 5 bases and 0 bases respectively, with 19 bases between them. Germline V CDR1 and CDR2: SEHNR, FQNEAQ (reference sequence). The CDR3 contains 17 residues. The CDR3 loop reads CASSPVGDKGYQETQYF. The CDR3, as DNA: TGTGCCAGCAGCCCCGTTGGGGACAAGGGTTACCAAGAGACCCAGTACTTC. The full variable domain, its missing parts supplied by reference TRBV7-9 and TRBJ2-5, is DTGVSQNPRHKITKRGQNVTFRCDPISEHNRLYWYRQTLGQGPEFLTYFQNEAQLEKSRLLSDRFSAERPKGSFSTLEIQRTEQGDSAMYLCASSPVGDKGYQETQYFGPGTRLLVL.

This clonotype was seen a handful of times. The V call is TRBV11-2, the J call TRBJ1-1, with TRBD1 matching 10 bases. J lost 14 bases, V lost 8 bases, and 14 bases had no gene match. CDR3 length equals 13 residues. Per germline, CDR1 SGHAT and CDR2 FQNNGV. DNA for the CDR3: TGTGCCAGCCAAGGGTTCCGGGACAGGGGTTTGTTCTTT. It specifies CASQGFRDRGLFF.

The chain has TRBV13 and TRBJ2-1; TRBD1 agrees at 9 bases. The trim removed 5 bases at V and 2 bases at J, leaving 7 bases unmatched. The CDR3 covers 16 residues. The germline V gene encodes CDR1 PRHDT and CDR2 FYEKMQ (reference sequence). As DNA, the CDR3 is TGTGCCAGCAGCACCAACCGGGACAGGGCCTACAATGAGCAGTTCTTC. Translated, it gives CASSTNRDRAYNEQFF.

The chain couples TRBV7-2 to TRBJ2-5, with 9 bases lining up with TRBD2. The trim removed 5 bases at V and 4 bases at J, leaving 11 bases unmatched. Germline V CDR1 and CDR2: SGHTA, FQGNSA. This CDR3 has 16 residues. The CDR3 sequence is CASSTRGGRAGETQYF. Written as DNA, the CDR3 is TGTGCCAGCAGCACCAGGGGCGGGAGGGCTGGAGAGACCCAGTACTTC.

This clonotype was recorded many times. CDR3 nucleotides: TGTGCCAGCAGCTCATGGACTAGCGGGGAAGGGGATACGCAGTATTTT. Translation: CASSSWTSGEGDTQYF. The chain joins TRBV11-2 to TRBJ2-3, with TRBD2 identical over 12 bases. The CDR3 spans 16 residues. V shed 4 bases and J 6 bases; nucleotides not matched to a gene: 8. CDR1 and CDR2 from the germline V gene are SGHAT and FQNNGV.

This clonotype was seen more than once but under ten times. V gene TRBV2 combines with J gene TRBJ2-1; TRBD2 matches 9 bases. Trimming took 6 bases from V and 8 from J; bases not matched to a gene: 11. The germline V gene has CDR1 SNHLY and CDR2 FYNNEI. The CDR3 totals 15 residues. CDR3 in amino acids: CASRWGREGLDEQFF. The DNA of the CDR3 is TGTGCCAGCAGGTGGGGGCGGGAGGGCCTCGATGAGCAGTTCTTC.

This clonotype occurred a few times. The gene calls are TRBV6-2 or TRBV6-3 and TRBJ1-4; no reliable D call. This CDR3 comprises 14 residues. Germline CDR1 and CDR2: MNHEY and SVGEGT. V dropped 7 bases and J dropped 7 bases, with 16 bases sitting between them. CDR3 sequence: CASNDPARPEKLFF. The CDR3 DNA is TGTGCCAGCAACGACCCAGCTCGTCCTGAAAAACTGTTTTTT.

V usage is TRBV7-2 and J usage is TRBJ2-3; possibly TRBD1 for D (6 bases). The germline V and J ends were trimmed by 6 bases and 0 bases, with 16 bases remaining between them. The CDR3 extends over 16 amino acids. Germline V gene sequence: CDR1 SGHTA, CDR2 FQGNSA. This CDR3 is CASRIGTHISTDTQYF. The CDR3 DNA reads TGTGCCAGCAGAATAGGGACACACATTAGCACAGATACGCAGTATTTT.

This clonotype was detected many times. The chain joins TRBV28 to TRBJ1-2; perhaps TRBD1 as D (6 bases). This CDR3 region has 16 residues. CDR1 MDHEN and CDR2 SYDVKM come from the germline V gene. The ends were cut back, 3 bases at V and 4 bases at J, with 18 bases in the middle. DNA of the CDR3: TGTGCCAGCAGTTTTAAGGCCGGGGGCCTTGGCTATGGCTACACCTTC. This gives the protein CASSFKAGGLGYGYTF.